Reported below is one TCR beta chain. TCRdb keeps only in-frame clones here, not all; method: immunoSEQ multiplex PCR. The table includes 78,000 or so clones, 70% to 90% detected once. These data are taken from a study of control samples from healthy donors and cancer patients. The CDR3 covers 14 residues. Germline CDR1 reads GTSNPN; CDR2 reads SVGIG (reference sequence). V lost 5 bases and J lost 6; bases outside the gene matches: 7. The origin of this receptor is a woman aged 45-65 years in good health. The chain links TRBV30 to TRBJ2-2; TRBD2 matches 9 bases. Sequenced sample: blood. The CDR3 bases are TGTGCCTGGCGGGCGGGGGGGCCCCCCGGGGAGCTGTTTTTT. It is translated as CAWRAGGPPGELFF.